Listed below are T cell receptor beta chains from one sample, sequenced in a study of cytomegalovirus exposure and HLA in healthy donors. Libraries were prepared by immunoSEQ multiplex PCR; TCRdb keeps only in-frame clonotypes and omits some of them. Among approximately 140,000 clones listed, roughly 75% were seen once. Sequenced: PBMCs. The receptors come from a middle-aged man in good health and CMV-seropositive. Both conserved end residues are part of each CDR3. D genes are given only for firm matches. The size entry is marked missing in some rows and otherwise reads once, few, many or a size class.

NA,TRBV18,TRBJ1-1,NA,CASSPSGNTEAFF,TGTGCCAGCTCACCATCAGGAAACACTGAAGCTTTCTTT
NA,TRBV4-2,TRBJ2-7,TRBD1,CASSPTDRATLGEQYF,TGTGCCAGCAGCCCGACAGACAGGGCGACTTTAGGCGAGCAGTACTTC
few,TRBV5-1,TRBJ2-4,NA,CASSRVGDIQYF,TGCGCCAGCAGCCGCGTAGGGGACATTCAGTACTTC
NA,TRBV7-9,TRBJ2-3,TRBD2,CATWLAGSTDTQYF,TGTGCCACCTGGCTAGCGGGGAGCACAGATACGCAGTATTTT
NA,TRBV27,TRBJ1-2,NA,CASTLRQGYGYTF,TGTGCCAGCACCTTAAGGCAGGGATATGGCTACACCTTC
NA,TRBV5-4,TRBJ1-2,NA,CASSLNGQFVGYTF,TGTGCCAGCAGCTTGAATGGACAGTTCGTTGGCTACACCTTC
NA,TRBV2,TRBJ2-2,TRBD2,CASSRIAGTGELFF,TGTGCCAGCAGTAGGATAGCGGGCACCGGGGAGCTGTTTTTT
NA,TRBV7-9,TRBJ2-2,NA,CASRIRYTGELFF,TGTGCCAGCAGAATCAGATACACCGGGGAGCTGTTTTTT
NA,TRBV7-2,TRBJ2-5,TRBD1,CASSLTGVAVQETQYF,TGTGCCAGCAGCTTGACAGGGGTGGCCGTACAAGAGACCCAGTACTTC
few,TRBV10-3,TRBJ1-2,NA,CAISENAGRYGALEGYTF,TGTGCCATCAGTGAGAACGCGGGTCGGTACGGAGCTTTGGAAGGCTACACCTTC
NA,TRBV29-1,TRBJ1-4,NA,CSVRGGRGQLYEKLFF,TGCAGCGTTCGCGGGGGTCGGGGGCAACTTTATGAAAAACTGTTTTTT
once,TRBV29-1,TRBJ1-2,NA,CSVGGLGLAANYGYTF,TGCAGCGTTGGAGGGCTTGGTTTGGCAGCTAACTATGGCTACACCTTC
once,TRBV4-3,TRBJ1-2,NA,CASSQVRPSFYGYTF,TGCGCCAGCAGCCAAGTGAGGCCCTCCTTCTATGGCTACACCTTC
NA,TRBV7-2,TRBJ1-1,TRBD1,CASSLVEGAAEAFF,TGTGCCAGCAGCTTAGTTGAGGGGGCGGCTGAAGCTTTCTTT
once,TRBV5-6,TRBJ1-5,NA,CASSSGASNQPQHF,TGTGCCAGCAGCTCGGGAGCCTCCAATCAGCCCCAGCATTTT
NA,TRBV28,TRBJ1-2,NA,CASSSTGTNGYTF,TGTGCCAGCAGTTCTACCGGGACAAATGGCTACACCTTC
NA,TRBV4-3,TRBJ1-2,NA,CASSQDQRGSGYTF,TGCGCCAGCAGCCAAGATCAAAGGGGTTCAGGCTACACCTTC
NA,TRBV5-1,TRBJ2-3,TRBD2,CASSLVSGRADTQYF,TGCGCCAGCAGCTTGGTTAGCGGGAGAGCAGATACGCAGTATTTT
once,TRBV18,TRBJ2-2,TRBD1,CASSPTGQGGIGELFF,TGTGCCAGCTCACCCACCGGACAGGGGGGAATCGGGGAGCTGTTTTTT
NA,TRBV6-5,TRBJ2-6,NA,CASSPVSGANVLTF,TGTGCCAGCAGTCCCGTATCCGGGGCCAACGTCCTGACTTTC
NA,TRBV5-6,TRBJ2-1,TRBD2,CASSSGTSGLSSYNEQFF,TGTGCCAGCAGTTCCGGGACTAGCGGGCTGAGCTCCTACAATGAGCAGTTCTTC
few,TRBV6-7,TRBJ1-2,TRBD1,CASGYSDRGPPSEEANYGYTF,TGTGCCAGCGGATATAGCGACAGGGGGCCGCCAAGTGAGGAAGCTAACTATGGCTACACCTTC
NA,TRBV7-9,TRBJ2-2,NA,CASSFGAFADGELFF,TGTGCCAGCAGCTTTGGGGCATTCGCGGACGGGGAGCTGTTTTTT
NA,TRBV2,TRBJ2-3,TRBD2,CASRARLAGGVDTQYF,TGTGCCAGCAGGGCCCGACTAGCGGGAGGGGTAGATACGCAGTATTTT
NA,TRBV2,TRBJ2-7,NA,CASSDRGAEQYF,TGTGCCAGCAGTGACAGGGGTGCTGAGCAGTACTTC
NA,TRBV5-1,TRBJ2-5,NA,CASSLAGKETQYF,TGCGCCAGCAGCTTGGCAGGGAAAGAGACCCAGTACTTC